Shown below are 2 T cell receptor beta chains from a single sample sequenced in a study of OX40 agonist ivuxolimab in advanced cancers. Profiling relied on immunoSEQ multiplex PCR, and the TCRdb table lists in-frame clones only, not all of them. This table holds about 26,000 clones, 75% to 85% found once. This material consisted of CD4+ or CD8+ T cells sorted from blood, taken in a trial of the OX40 agonist ivuxolimab. Source of these receptors: an adult with an advanced solid tumor such as melanoma, head and neck, liver or kidney cancer.

The V gene is TRBV10-3, the J gene TRBJ1-1; D possibly corresponds to TRBD1 (6 bases). CDR3 length: 14 residues. Germline CDR1 is ENHRY and CDR2 is SYGVKD. The V gene lost 3 bases and the J gene lost 3 bases, with 11 bases spanning the gap. The CDR3 loop reads CAISEQGLDTEAFF. CDR3 bases: TGTGCCATCAGTGAACAGGGATTGGACACTGAAGCTTTCTTT.

This clone showed up just once. The chain recombines TRBV7-3 with TRBJ2-7; possible D gene TRBD2, 6 bases. Trimming shortened V by 5 bases and J by 6 bases, and 17 bases separated the two germline ends. This CDR3 is built from 14 residues. The V gene's germline CDR1 is SGHTA and CDR2 FQGTGA. CDR3 coding DNA: TGTGCCAGCAGCCTCGGGGGTGACCTAACCGAGCAGTACTTC. Protein sequence: CASSLGGDLTEQYF.